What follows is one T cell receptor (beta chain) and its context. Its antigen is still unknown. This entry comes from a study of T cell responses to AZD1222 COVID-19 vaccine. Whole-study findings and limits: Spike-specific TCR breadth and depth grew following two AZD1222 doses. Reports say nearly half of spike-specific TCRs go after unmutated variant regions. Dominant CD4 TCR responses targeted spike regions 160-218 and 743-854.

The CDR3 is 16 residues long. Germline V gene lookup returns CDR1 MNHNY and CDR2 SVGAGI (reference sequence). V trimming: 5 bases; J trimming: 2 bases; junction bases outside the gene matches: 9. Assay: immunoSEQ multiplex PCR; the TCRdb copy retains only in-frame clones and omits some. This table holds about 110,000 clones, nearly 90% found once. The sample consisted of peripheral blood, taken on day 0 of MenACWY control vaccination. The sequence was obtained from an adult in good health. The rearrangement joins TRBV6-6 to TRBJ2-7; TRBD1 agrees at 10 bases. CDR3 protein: CASSGGTGVLTYEQYF. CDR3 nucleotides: TGTGCCAGCAGTGGCGGGACAGGGGTCCTGACCTACGAGCAGTACTTC.